These 3 T cell receptor beta chains were all obtained from the same sample, sequenced in a study of blood T cell repertoires in COVID-19. The data were produced by immunoSEQ multiplex PCR, yet TCRdb's version contains in-frame clones alone and is incomplete. The repertoire holds 240,000 or so clones, with more than 75% as singletons. Sequencing was done on a sample of peripheral blood. These receptors were collected from a middle-aged woman who had recovered from COVID-19.

The chain's CDR3 is CSVSPGGEEKLFF. CDR3 sequence (DNA): TGCAGCGTCTCCCCGGGGGGGGAAGAAAAACTGTTTTTT. V gene TRBV29-1 combines with J gene TRBJ1-4; D is perhaps TRBD1 (5 bases). The germline V gene has CDR1 SQVTM and CDR2 ANQGSEA. CDR3 length: 13 residues. Trimming cost V 6 bases and J 8 bases, with 16 bases left between them.

In its sample, this clone was seen a few times. The chain joins TRBV24-1 to TRBJ1-5; possibly TRBD1 for D (6 bases). CDR3 length: 12 amino acids. Germline V lookup: CDR1 KGHDR, CDR2 SFDVKD. The V end was cut by 9 bases, the J end by 9 bases, with 14 bases between. The CDR3, as DNA: TGTGCCACCTTGCAGGGGCCCCGGCCCCAGCATTTT. Its protein is CATLQGPRPQHF.

This clone has a single count. The rearrangement joins TRBV20-1 to TRBJ1-6; D may be TRBD1 (5 bases). V was cut by 3 bases and J by 9 bases, with 18 bases left in between. CDR1 is DFQATT, CDR2 SNEGSKA, per germline (reference sequence). The CDR3 has 15 residues. This chain's CDR3 is CSASNGGSGFSPLHF. DNA of the CDR3: TGCAGTGCTAGTAATGGGGGGTCCGGGTTTTCACCCCTCCACTTT.